The clone carrying this TCR beta chain has a handful of counts. Antigen specificity is unknown. The data were taken from a study of T-cell memory formation after mild COVID-19. Germline V gene sequence: CDR1 WSHSY, CDR2 SAAADI. Trimming took off 3 bases at V and 6 bases at J, with 7 bases between the two ends. The CDR3 covers 12 residues. TCRdb called the 5' RACE reads again in MiXCR, with one record for every CDR3 protein. This table has 120,000 or so distinct CDR3 sequences, 15% to 20% appearing once. Study results and caveats: Clones contracting across day 15 to 85 had a balanced CD4/CD8 profile; later expanding clones leaned CD4+. Mainly in CM and EM were contracting CD4+ clones; CD8+ were in EMRA.

J is TRBJ2-3 and V is TRBV10-2, with D hard to call. The sequence came from a man between 18 and 35 years old who had mild COVID-19 (a few samples of this study predate the infection). Cell type and time point are not known. The sample consisted of PBMCs or a T cell subset sorted from them (not recorded which). The CDR3 DNA reads as TGCGCCAGCAGTGATGAGGCCGATACGCAGTATTTT. Translation: CASSDEADTQYF.